This T cell receptor beta chain was recovered during a study of control samples from healthy donors and cancer patients. Using immunoSEQ multiplex PCR, the repertoire was profiled, and TCRdb retains in-frame clones only, with some absent. The sample lists roughly 130,000 clones, about 92% seen once, with 1.7% in the top ten. This clone came up once. CDR3 length equals 13 residues. This TCR came from a man aged 50 to 59 with head and neck cancer. V usage is TRBV21-1 and J usage is TRBJ1-1. TRBV21-1 is marked as a pseudogene. The sequenced sample consisted of PBMCs. Here the CDR3 reads CASSKDKGAEAFF. The CDR3, as DNA: TGTGCCAGCAGCAAAGATAAGGGAGCTGAAGCTTTCTTT.